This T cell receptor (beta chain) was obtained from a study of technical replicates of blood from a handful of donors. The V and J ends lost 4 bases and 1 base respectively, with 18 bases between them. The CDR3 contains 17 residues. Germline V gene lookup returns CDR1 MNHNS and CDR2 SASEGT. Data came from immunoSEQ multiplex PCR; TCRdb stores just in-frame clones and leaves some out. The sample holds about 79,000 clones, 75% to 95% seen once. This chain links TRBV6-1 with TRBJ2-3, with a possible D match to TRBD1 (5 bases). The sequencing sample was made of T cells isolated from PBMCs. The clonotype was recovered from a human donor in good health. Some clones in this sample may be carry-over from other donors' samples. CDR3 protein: CASSAQRTRAGTDTQYF. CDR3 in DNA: TGTGCCAGCAGTGCCCAACGGACCAGGGCGGGCACAGATACGCAGTATTTT.